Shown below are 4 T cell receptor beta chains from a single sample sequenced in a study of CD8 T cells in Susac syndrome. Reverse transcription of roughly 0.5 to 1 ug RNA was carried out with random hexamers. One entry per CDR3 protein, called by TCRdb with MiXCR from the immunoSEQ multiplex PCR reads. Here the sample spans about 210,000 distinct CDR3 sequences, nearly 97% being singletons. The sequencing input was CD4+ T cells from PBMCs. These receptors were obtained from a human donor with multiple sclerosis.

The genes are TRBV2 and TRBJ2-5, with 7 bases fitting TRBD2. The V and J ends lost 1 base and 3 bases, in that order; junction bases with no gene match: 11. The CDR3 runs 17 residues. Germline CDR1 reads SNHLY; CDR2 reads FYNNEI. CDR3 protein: CASSEEMAGVSKETQYF. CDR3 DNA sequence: TGTGCCAGCAGTGAAGAAATGGCGGGAGTGTCGAAAGAGACCCAGTACTTC. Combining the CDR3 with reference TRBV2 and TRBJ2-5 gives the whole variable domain EPEVTQTPSHQVTQMGQEVILRCVPISNHLYFYWYRQILGQKVEFLVSFYNNEISEKSEIFDDQFSVERPDGSNFTLKIRSTKLEDSAMYFCASSEEMAGVSKETQYFGPGTRLLVL.

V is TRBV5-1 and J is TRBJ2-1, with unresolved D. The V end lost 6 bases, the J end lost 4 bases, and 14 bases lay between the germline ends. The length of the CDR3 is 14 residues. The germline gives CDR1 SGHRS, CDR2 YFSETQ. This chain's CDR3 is CASTTGGVYNEQFF. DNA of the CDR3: TGCGCCAGCACGACTGGCGGAGTTTACAATGAGCAGTTCTTC.

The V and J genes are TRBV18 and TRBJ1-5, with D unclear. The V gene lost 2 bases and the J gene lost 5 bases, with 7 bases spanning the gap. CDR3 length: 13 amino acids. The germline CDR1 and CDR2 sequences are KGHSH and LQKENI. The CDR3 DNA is TGTGCCAGCTCACCAAGTAGAGATCAGCCCCAGCATTTT. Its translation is CASSPSRDQPQHF. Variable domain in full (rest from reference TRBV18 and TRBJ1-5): NAGVMQNPRHLVRRRGQEARLRCSPMKGHSHVYWYRQLPEEGLKFMVYLQKENIIDESGMPKERFSAEFPKEGPSILRIQQVVRGDSAAYFCASSPSRDQPQHFGDGTRLSIL.

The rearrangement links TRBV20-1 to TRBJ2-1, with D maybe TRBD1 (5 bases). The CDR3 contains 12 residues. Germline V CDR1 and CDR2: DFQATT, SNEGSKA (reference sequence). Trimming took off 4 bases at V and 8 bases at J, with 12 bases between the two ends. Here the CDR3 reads CSATSGLDEQFF. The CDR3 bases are TGCAGTGCTACTTCAGGGCTGGATGAGCAGTTCTTC.